Listed here is a single TCR beta chain. This sample was taken from a study of cytomegalovirus exposure and HLA in healthy donors. Across the study: In an earlier analysis, approximately 120 million unique TCR beta sequences were found from some 200 million T cells.

Researchers ran the PCR with 60 Vbeta and 13 Jbeta primers. Here immunoSEQ multiplex PCR was the method, and the copy in TCRdb shows in-frame clones only, minus some. The repertoire holds approximately 160,000 clones, with roughly 82% as singletons. Whereas donors were nominally healthy upon sampling, unrecorded immune exposures were probable. This TCR was recovered from a woman in her 30s in good health and CMV-seronegative. Sequenced sample: PBMCs.

CDR3 sequence (DNA): TGTGCCAGCAGTGGGGAGGGGTTAGAGACCCAGTACTTC. It is translated as CASSGEGLETQYF. The chain couples TRBV28 to TRBJ2-5; 7 bases match TRBD2. Germline CDR1 MDHEN, CDR2 SYDVKM. Losses at the gene ends were 5 bases for V and 4 bases for J; bases not matched to a gene: 4. There are 13 residues in the CDR3.